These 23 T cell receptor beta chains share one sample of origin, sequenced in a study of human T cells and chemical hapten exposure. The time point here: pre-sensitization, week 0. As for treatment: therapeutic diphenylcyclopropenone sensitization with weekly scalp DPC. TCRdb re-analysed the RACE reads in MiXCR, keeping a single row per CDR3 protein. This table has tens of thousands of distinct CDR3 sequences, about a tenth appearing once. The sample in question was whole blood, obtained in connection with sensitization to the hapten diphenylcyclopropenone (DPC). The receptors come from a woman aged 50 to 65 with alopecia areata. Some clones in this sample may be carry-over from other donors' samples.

CDR3 sequence (DNA): TGTGCCAGCAGCCTCCGGACAGCAGCTGGGGAGCAGTACTTC. Translation gives CASSLRTAAGEQYF. The chain has TRBV7-6 and TRBJ2-7; tentative D call: TRBD1 (6 bases). CDR3 length: 14 amino acids. V lost 5 bases and J 7 bases, leaving 18 bases between the germline ends. Germline V gives CDR1 SGHVS, CDR2 FNYEAQ.

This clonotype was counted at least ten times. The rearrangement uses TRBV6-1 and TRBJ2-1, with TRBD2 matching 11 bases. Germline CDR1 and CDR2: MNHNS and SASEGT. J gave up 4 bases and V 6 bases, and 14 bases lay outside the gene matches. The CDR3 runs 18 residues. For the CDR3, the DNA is TGTGCCAGCAGCGGGCTGAGATCTAGCGGGGGGTTGTACAATGAGCAGTTCTTC. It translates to CASSGLRSSGGLYNEQFF.

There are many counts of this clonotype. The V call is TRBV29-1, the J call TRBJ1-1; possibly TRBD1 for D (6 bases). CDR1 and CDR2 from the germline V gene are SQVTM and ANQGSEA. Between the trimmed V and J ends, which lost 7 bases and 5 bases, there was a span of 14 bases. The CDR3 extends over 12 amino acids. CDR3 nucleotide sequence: TGCAGCGATGGACGGAGGGGGACTGAAGCTTTCTTT. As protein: CSDGRRGTEAFF. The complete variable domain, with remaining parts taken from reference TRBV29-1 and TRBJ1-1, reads SAVISQKPSRDICQRGTSLTIQCQVDSQVTMMFWYRQQPGQSLTLIATANQGSEATYESGFVIDKFPISRPNLTFSTLTVSNMSPEDSSIYLCSDGRRGTEAFFGQGTRLTVV.

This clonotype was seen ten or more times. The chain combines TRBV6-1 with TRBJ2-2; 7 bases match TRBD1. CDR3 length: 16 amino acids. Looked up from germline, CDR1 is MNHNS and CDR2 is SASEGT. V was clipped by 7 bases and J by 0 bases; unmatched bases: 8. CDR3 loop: CASKLSGQTNTGELFF. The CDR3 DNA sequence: TGTGCCAGCAAACTCTCGGGACAGACGAACACCGGGGAGCTGTTTTTT.

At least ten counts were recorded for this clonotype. This chain's CDR3 is CASSGGLAGAYNEQFF. The DNA for the CDR3 is TGTGCCAGCAGCGGGGGACTAGCGGGCGCCTACAATGAGCAGTTCTTC. The V gene is TRBV9, the J gene TRBJ2-1, with 12 bases fitting TRBD2. This CDR3 contains 16 residues. V lost 3 bases to trimming and J lost 2 bases; unmatched junction nucleotides: 3. From germline, CDR1 is SGDLS and CDR2 YYNGEE.

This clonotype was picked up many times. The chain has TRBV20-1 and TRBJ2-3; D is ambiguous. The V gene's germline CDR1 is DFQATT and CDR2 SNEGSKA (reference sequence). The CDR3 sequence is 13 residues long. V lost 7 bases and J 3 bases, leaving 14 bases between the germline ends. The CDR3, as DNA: TGCAGTGTATGCCCCGAACCGACAGATACGCAGTATTTT. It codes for CSVCPEPTDTQYF.

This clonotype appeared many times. The CDR3 DNA is TGCAGCGTTACAGCGGGGGGCTACAATGAGCAGTTCTTC. This gives the protein CSVTAGGYNEQFF. V is TRBV29-1 and J is TRBJ2-1; the match to TRBD2 covers 9 bases. This CDR3 comprises 13 residues. With V trimmed by 5 bases and J by 3 bases, 2 bases remained unmatched. Looked up from germline, CDR1 is SQVTM and CDR2 is ANQGSEA.

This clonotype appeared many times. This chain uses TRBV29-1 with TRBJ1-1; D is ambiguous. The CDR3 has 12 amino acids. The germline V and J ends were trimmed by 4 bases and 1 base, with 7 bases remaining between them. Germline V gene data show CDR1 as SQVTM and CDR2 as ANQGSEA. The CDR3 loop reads CSVGPGNTEAFF. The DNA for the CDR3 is TGCAGCGTTGGTCCGGGGAACACTGAAGCTTTCTTT. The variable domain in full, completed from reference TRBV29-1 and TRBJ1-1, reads SAVISQKPSRDICQRGTSLTIQCQVDSQVTMMFWYRQQPGQSLTLIATANQGSEATYESGFVIDKFPISRPNLTFSTLTVSNMSPEDSSIYLCSVGPGNTEAFFGQGTRLTVV.

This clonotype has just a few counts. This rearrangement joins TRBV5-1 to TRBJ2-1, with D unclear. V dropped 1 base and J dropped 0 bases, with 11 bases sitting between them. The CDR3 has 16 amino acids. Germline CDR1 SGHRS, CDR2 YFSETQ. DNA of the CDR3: TGCGCCAGCAGCTTGAACGGGCCCCTCTCCTACAATGAGCAGTTCTTC. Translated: CASSLNGPLSYNEQFF.

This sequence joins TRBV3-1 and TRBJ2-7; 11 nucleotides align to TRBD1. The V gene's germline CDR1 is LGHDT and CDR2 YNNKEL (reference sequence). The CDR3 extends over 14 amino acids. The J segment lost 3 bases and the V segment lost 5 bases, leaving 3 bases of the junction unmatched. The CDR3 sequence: CASSWDRGNYEQYF. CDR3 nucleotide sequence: TGTGCCAGCAGCTGGGACAGGGGGAACTACGAGCAGTACTTC.

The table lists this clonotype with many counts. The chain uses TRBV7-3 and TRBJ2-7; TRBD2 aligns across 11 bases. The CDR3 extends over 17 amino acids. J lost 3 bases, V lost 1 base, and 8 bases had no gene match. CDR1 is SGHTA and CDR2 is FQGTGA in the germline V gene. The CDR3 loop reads CASSLIPLAGGFYEQYF. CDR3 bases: TGTGCCAGCAGCTTAATACCCCTAGCGGGAGGTTTCTACGAGCAGTACTTC.

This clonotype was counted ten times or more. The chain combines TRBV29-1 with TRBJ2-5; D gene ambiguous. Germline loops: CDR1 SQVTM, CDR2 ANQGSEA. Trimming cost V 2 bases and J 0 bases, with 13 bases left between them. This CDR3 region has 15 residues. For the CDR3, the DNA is TGCAGCGTTGAAAACGCGCGGACGTACCAAGAGACCCAGTACTTC. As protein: CSVENARTYQETQYF.

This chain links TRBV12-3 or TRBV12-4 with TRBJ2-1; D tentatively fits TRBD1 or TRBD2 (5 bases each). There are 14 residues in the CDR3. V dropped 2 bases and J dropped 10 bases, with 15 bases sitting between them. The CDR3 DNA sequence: TGTGCCAGCAGTTTAATGATGAGAGGGGCCGAGCAGTTCTTC. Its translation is CASSLMMRGAEQFF.

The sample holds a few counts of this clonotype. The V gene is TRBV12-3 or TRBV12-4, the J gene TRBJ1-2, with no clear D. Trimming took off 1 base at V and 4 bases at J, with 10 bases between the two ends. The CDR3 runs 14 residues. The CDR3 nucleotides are TGTGCCAGCAGTTTAGGCTCTGGTGGCTATGGCTACACCTTC. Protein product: CASSLGSGGYGYTF.

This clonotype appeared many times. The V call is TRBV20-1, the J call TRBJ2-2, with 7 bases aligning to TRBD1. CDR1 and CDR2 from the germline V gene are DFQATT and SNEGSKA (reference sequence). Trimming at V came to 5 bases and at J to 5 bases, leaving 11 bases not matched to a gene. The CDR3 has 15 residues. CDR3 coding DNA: TGCAGTGCTCTGGACAGGCTTTTAAGTACCGGGGAGCTGTTTTTT. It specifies CSALDRLLSTGELFF.

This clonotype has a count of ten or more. CDR3 coding DNA: TGTGCAAGTCGCTTAGAAGAGAGCGGGAGGGCCGGGTACGAGCAGTACTTC. This translates into CASRLEESGRAGYEQYF. J is TRBJ2-7 and V is TRBV12-2; the D call in the table, TRBD2, was not verified against the DNA. TRBV12-2 is a pseudogene locus. CDR3 size: 17 residues.

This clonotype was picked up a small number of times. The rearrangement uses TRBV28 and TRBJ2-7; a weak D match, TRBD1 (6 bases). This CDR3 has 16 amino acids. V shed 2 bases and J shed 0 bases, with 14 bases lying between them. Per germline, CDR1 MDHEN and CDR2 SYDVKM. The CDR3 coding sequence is TGTGCCAGCAGTTTACTCCAGGGCAGGGGCTCCTACGAGCAGTACTTC. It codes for CASSLLQGRGSYEQYF.

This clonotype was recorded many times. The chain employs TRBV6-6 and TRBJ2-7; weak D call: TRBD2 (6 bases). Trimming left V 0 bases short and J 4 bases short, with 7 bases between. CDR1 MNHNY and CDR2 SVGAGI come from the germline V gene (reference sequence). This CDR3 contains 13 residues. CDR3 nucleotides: TGTGCCAGCAGTTACTCCGGGAGTTACGAGCAGTACTTC. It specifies CASSYSGSYEQYF.

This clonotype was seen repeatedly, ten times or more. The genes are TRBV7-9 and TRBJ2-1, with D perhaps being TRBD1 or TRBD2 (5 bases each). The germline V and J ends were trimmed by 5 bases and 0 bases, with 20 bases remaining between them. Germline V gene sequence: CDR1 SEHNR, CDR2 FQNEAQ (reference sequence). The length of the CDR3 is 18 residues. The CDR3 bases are TGTGCCAGCAGCCCTCCCTCGGGACCGCGGAGCTCCTACAATGAGCAGTTCTTC. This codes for CASSPPSGPRSSYNEQFF. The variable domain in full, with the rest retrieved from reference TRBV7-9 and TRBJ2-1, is DTGVSQNPRHKITKRGQNVTFRCDPISEHNRLYWYRQTLGQGPEFLTYFQNEAQLEKSRLLSDRFSAERPKGSFSTLEIQRTEQGDSAMYLCASSPPSGPRSSYNEQFFGPGTRLTVL.

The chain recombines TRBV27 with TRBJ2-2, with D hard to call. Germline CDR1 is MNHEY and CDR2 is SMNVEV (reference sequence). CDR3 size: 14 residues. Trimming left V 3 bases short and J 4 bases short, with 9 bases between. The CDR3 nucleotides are TGTGCCAGCAGTTTTGCAGTGTTCACCGGGGAGCTGTTTTTT. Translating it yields CASSFAVFTGELFF.

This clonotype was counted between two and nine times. The CDR3 is CSARELRGARGEQYF. Here the CDR3 DNA reads TGCAGTGCTAGAGAGCTACGGGGGGCGCGAGGGGAGCAGTACTTC. The chain recombines TRBV20-1 with TRBJ2-7; D perhaps matches TRBD2 (7 bases). V was clipped by 0 bases and J by 7 bases, with 19 bases between them. Germline V gene data show CDR1 as DFQATT and CDR2 as SNEGSKA (reference sequence). This CDR3 contains 15 residues.

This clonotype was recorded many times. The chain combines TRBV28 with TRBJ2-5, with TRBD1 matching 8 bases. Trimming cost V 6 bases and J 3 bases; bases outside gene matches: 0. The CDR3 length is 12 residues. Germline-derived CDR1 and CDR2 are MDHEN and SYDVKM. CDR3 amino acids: CASRQGEETQYF. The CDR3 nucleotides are TGTGCCAGCAGACAGGGGGAAGAGACCCAGTACTTC.

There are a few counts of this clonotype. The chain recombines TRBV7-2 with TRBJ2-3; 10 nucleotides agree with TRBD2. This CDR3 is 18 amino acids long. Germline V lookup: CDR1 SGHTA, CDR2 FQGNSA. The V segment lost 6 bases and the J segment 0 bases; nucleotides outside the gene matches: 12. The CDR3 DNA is TGTGCCAGCAGTGGTCGGACTAGCGGACTCGCTAGCACAGATACGCAGTATTTT. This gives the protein CASSGRTSGLASTDTQYF.